This paragraph reports one T cell receptor (beta chain). What it binds is not known. CDR3 length: 14 amino acids. V gave up 6 bases and J gave up 1 base; unmatched junction bases: 3. Germline assignment: CDR1 MDHEN and CDR2 SYDVKM. These data originate in a study of cytomegalovirus exposure and HLA in healthy donors. General observations from the study: The availability of immune exposure information extended only to CMV serostatus. An analysis was carried out later, and it reportedly showed fewer N-insertions in an Asian-associated ancestry cluster than the approximately 610-donor mean. Presence/absence analyses assumed roughly uniform sequencing depth across donors.

The PCR was carried out with 60 Vbeta primers and 13 Jbeta primers. Some clones are missing from TCRdb's copy, which holds only in-frame ones; the method was immunoSEQ multiplex PCR. The sample lists 25,000 to 30,000 clones, approximately 62% seen once, with around two fifths in the top ten. J is TRBJ1-2 and V is TRBV28; 9 bases map to TRBD1. This receptor was obtained from a male donor in good health and CMV-seropositive. Material for sequencing was PBMCs. The CDR3 sequence is CASRRTGDNYGYTF. CDR3 nucleotide sequence: TGTGCCAGCAGGAGGACAGGGGATAACTATGGCTACACCTTC.